These T cell receptor beta chains were read from a single sample in a study of human T cells and chemical hapten exposure. Via MiXCR, TCRdb re-called the RACE reads, giving one row per CDR3 protein. The sample shows 85,000 to 100,000 distinct CDR3 sequences, 9.5% to 15% of them seen only once. The sequencing used whole blood, collected in connection with sensitization to the hapten diphenylcyclopropenone (DPC). The source of these receptors is a woman aged 40 to 50 with alopecia areata. Some clones in this sample may be carry-over from other donors' samples. CDR3s include the opening cysteine and the closing phenylalanine or tryptophan. Fields, in order: D gene, V gene, J gene, clone size, CDR3 protein, CDR3 DNA. A D gene is named only where the DNA matches it firmly. For some rows the clone size is stated as once, few or many, or as a class when expanded; others skip it.

>-|TRBV5-8|TRBJ1-6|-
CASRTRGSPLHF
TGTGCCAGCAGAACTAGGGGTTCACCCCTCCACTTT
>-|TRBV4-3|TRBJ1-1|few
CASSLDGRSTEAFF
TGCGCCAGCAGCCTAGACGGGAGGAGCACTGAAGCTTTCTTT
>TRBD1|TRBV28|TRBJ1-1|once
CASSSPMQGASGAFF
TGTGCCAGCAGTTCGCCTATGCAGGGGGCGAGTGGAGCTTTCTTT
>-|TRBV4-1|TRBJ2-6|-
CASSQVSQGGRSGANVLTF
TGCGCCAGCAGCCAAGTCTCCCAAGGGGGTCGTTCTGGGGCCAACGTCCTGACTTTC
>TRBD2|TRBV20-1|TRBJ2-5|-
CSARGGPGGETQYF
TGCAGTGCTAGAGGAGGCCCGGGAGGAGAGACCCAGTACTTC
>TRBD2|TRBV2|TRBJ2-3|-
CVSRGLAGDTQYF
TGTGTCAGCAGGGGACTAGCAGGAGATACGCAGTATTTT
>TRBD1|TRBV3-1|TRBJ1-6|-
CASSQKVRQGAGSPLHF
TGTGCCAGCAGCCAAAAAGTGCGACAGGGGGCAGGTTCACCCCTCCACTTT
>-|TRBV12-3/TRBV12-4|TRBJ2-6|-
CASSRPYSGANVLTF
TGTGCCAGCAGCCGTCCGTACTCTGGGGCCAACGTCCTGACTTTC
>-|TRBV7-2|TRBJ2-2|once
CASSRQQGTAGELFF
TGTGCCAGCAGCCGTCAACAGGGAACGGCCGGGGAGCTGTTTTTT
>-|TRBV7-9|TRBJ2-1|few
CASSQFDGTYNEQFF
TGTGCCAGCAGCCAATTCGACGGGACTTACAATGAGCAGTTCTTC
>TRBD2|TRBV11-2|TRBJ2-1|few
CASSPQRERYNEQFF
TGTGCCAGCAGCCCACAGCGGGAGCGCTACAATGAGCAGTTCTTC
>TRBD1|TRBV5-6|TRBJ1-6|-
CASTRQGERTSSPLHF
TGTGCCAGCACCCGACAGGGCGAAAGGACTAGTTCACCCCTCCACTTT
>-|TRBV28|TRBJ2-2|-
CASKRAGELFF
TGTGCCAGCAAACGGGCCGGGGAGCTGTTTTTT
>-|TRBV18|TRBJ2-1|many
CASSPSGQNEQFF
TGTGCCAGCTCACCTTCCGGCCAAAATGAGCAGTTCTTC
>-|TRBV20-1|TRBJ2-1|few
CSARDLGALEYNEQFF
TGCAGTGCTAGAGATCTAGGGGCCCTGGAGTACAATGAGCAGTTCTTC
>-|TRBV14|TRBJ2-2|-
CASSQFPGELFF
TGTGCCAGCAGCCAATTCCCCGGGGAGCTGTTTTTT
>TRBD2|TRBV7-7|TRBJ2-1|-
CASSPSGNNEQFF
TGTGCTAGCAGCCCTAGCGGGAACAATGAGCAGTTCTTC
>-|TRBV7-3|TRBJ1-5|few
CATLPPTKGDQPQHF
TGTGCCACTCTCCCCCCAACAAAGGGGGATCAGCCCCAGCATTTT
>-|TRBV5-5|TRBJ2-1|many
CASSLGQSYNEQFF
TGTGCCAGCAGCTTGGGACAGTCCTACAATGAGCAGTTCTTC
>-|TRBV29-1|TRBJ2-3|many
CSVGYMTDTQYF
TGCAGCGTTGGTTATATGACAGATACGCAGTATTTT
>-|TRBV7-9|TRBJ1-2|few
CASTLSISYTF
TGTGCCAGCACCCTATCGATCAGCTACACCTTC
>-|TRBV13|TRBJ2-1|-
CASKLNPGGEQEQFF
TGTGCCAGCAAATTAAACCCAGGTGGGGAACAAGAGCAGTTCTTC
>TRBD2|TRBV28|TRBJ2-1|few
CASSFGSGRAGQFF
TGTGCCAGCAGTTTTGGTAGCGGGAGGGCCGGGCAGTTCTTC
>-|TRBV12-3/TRBV12-4|TRBJ2-2|many
CASSFNYYTGELFF
TGTGCCAGCAGTTTCAACTACTACACCGGGGAGCTGTTTTTT
>-|TRBV5-6|TRBJ2-5|many
CASRTWGQETQYF
TGTGCCAGCAGGACGTGGGGACAAGAGACCCAGTACTTC
>-|TRBV19|TRBJ1-5|many
CASSPGSAGQPQHF
TGTGCCAGTAGTCCCGGATCAGCCGGTCAGCCCCAGCATTTT
>-|TRBV12-3/TRBV12-4|TRBJ1-5|many
CASTHSNQPQHF
TGTGCCAGTACACATAGCAATCAGCCCCAGCATTTT
>-|TRBV30|TRBJ1-3|many
CASTRESGNTIYF
TGTGCCTCCACCAGGGAATCTGGAAACACCATATATTTT
>TRBD2|TRBV7-9|TRBJ2-7|few
CASSLIGLAGSDEQYF
TGTGCCAGCAGCTTAATCGGCCTAGCGGGAAGCGACGAGCAGTACTTC
>-|TRBV5-1|TRBJ1-3|-
CASSLGQLPRSGNTIYF
TGCGCCAGCAGCTTGGGGCAGCTCCCCCGCTCTGGAAACACCATATATTTT
>-|TRBV4-1|TRBJ2-5|few
CASSQDGRRTVQETQYF
TGCGCCAGCAGCCAAGATGGGCGGAGAACCGTCCAAGAGACCCAGTACTTC
>-|TRBV5-6|TRBJ2-1|many
CASSLAGDNEQFF
TGTGCCAGCAGCTTGGCCGGGGACAATGAGCAGTTCTTC
>-|TRBV4-3|TRBJ2-1|many
CASSQDGALLNNEQFF
TGCGCCAGCAGCCAAGATGGGGCACTTCTCAACAATGAGCAGTTCTTC
>-|TRBV5-1|TRBJ2-2|-
CASSLAGLNTGELFF
TGCGCCAGCAGCTTGGCGGGACTGAACACCGGGGAGCTGTTTTTT
>-|TRBV24-1|TRBJ2-5|-
CATSAAGAGEETQYF
TGTGCCACCAGTGCTGCCGGAGCAGGGGAAGAGACCCAGTACTTC
>-|TRBV24-1|TRBJ2-4|many
CATSDSPPAKNIQYF
TGTGCCACCAGTGATTCCCCCCCAGCCAAAAACATTCAGTACTTC
>-|TRBV9|TRBJ2-3|few
CASSVDGKRRDTQYF
TGTGCCAGCAGCGTAGACGGCAAACGGAGGGATACGCAGTATTTT
>-|TRBV18|TRBJ2-3|many
CASSLAGQGKDTQYF
TGTGCCAGCTCCCTAGCGGGACAGGGGAAAGATACGCAGTATTTT
>TRBD1|TRBV28|TRBJ2-1|-
CATDRGSYNEQFF
TGTGCCACAGACAGGGGCTCCTACAATGAGCAGTTCTTC
>-|TRBV5-1|TRBJ2-1|-
CASSLDGGGDEQFF
TGCGCCAGCAGCTTGGATGGGGGAGGCGATGAGCAGTTCTTC